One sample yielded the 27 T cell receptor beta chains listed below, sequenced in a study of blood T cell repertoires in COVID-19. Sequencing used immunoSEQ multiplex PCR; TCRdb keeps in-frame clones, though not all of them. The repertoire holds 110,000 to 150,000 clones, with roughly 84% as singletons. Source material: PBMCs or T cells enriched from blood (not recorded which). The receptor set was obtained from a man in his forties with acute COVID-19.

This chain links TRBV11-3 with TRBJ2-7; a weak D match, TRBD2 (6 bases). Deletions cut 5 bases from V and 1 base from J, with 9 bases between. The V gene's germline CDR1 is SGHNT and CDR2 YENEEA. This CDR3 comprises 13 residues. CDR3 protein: CASSQGLSYEQYF. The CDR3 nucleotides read TGTGCCAGCAGCCAGGGACTTTCCTACGAGCAGTACTTC.

Here the CDR3 DNA reads TGTGCCAGCACCAACCAAGAGACCCAGTACTTC. Amino acids: CASTNQETQYF. This sequence joins TRBV6-5 and TRBJ2-5; D call uncertain. V was clipped by 7 bases and J by 0 bases, with 3 bases between them. The CDR3 has 11 residues. CDR1 MNHEY and CDR2 SVGAGI come from the germline V gene.

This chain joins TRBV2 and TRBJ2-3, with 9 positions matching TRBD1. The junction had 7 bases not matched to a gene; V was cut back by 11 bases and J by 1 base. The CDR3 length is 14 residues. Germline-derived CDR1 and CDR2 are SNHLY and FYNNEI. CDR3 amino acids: CAQDRTGGTDTQYF. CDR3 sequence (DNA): TGTGCCCAGGATAGGACAGGGGGCACAGATACGCAGTATTTT.

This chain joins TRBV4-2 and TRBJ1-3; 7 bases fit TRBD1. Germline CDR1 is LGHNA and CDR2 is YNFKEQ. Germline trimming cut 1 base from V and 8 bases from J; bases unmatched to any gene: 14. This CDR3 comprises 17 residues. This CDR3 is CASSQGLFEGARHTIYF. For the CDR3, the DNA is TGTGCCAGCAGCCAAGGCCTCTTTGAGGGGGCTCGGCACACCATATATTTT.

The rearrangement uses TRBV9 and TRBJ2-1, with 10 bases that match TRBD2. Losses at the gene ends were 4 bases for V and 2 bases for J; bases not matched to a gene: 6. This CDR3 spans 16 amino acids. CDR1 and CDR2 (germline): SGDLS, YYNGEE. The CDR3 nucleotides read TGTGCCAGCAGCCCATCGGGACTAGCGCCCTACAATGAGCAGTTCTTC. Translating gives CASSPSGLAPYNEQFF.

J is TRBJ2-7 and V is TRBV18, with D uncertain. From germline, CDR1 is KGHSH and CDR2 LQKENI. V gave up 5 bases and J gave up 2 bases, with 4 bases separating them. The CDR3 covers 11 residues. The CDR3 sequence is CASSDTYEQYF. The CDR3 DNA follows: TGTGCCAGCTCAGACACCTACGAGCAGTACTTC.

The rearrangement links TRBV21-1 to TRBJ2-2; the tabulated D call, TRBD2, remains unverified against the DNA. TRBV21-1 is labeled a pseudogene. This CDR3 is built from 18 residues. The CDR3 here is CASSKGEVSRGRSGELFF. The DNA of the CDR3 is TGTGCCAGCAGCAAAGGGGAGGTTTCAAGGGGCAGGTCCGGGGAGCTGTTTTTT.

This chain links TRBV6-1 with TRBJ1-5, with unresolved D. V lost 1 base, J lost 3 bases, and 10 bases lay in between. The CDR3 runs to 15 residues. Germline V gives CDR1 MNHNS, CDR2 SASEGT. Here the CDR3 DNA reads TGTGCCAGCAGTGAAGGTCAGGTGATCAATCAGCCCCAGCATTTT. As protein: CASSEGQVINQPQHF.

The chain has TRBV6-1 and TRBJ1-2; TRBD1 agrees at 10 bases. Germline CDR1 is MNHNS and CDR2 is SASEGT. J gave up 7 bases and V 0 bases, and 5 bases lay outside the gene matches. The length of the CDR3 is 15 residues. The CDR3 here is CASSEATTGGSGYTF. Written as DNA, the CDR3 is TGTGCCAGCAGTGAAGCCACGACAGGGGGCAGTGGCTACACCTTC.

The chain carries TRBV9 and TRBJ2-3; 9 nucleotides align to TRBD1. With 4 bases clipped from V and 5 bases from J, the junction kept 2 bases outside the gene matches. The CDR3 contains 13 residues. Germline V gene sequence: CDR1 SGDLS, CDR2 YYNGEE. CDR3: CASSRDREDTQYF. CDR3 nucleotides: TGTGCCAGCAGCCGGGACAGGGAAGATACGCAGTATTTT.

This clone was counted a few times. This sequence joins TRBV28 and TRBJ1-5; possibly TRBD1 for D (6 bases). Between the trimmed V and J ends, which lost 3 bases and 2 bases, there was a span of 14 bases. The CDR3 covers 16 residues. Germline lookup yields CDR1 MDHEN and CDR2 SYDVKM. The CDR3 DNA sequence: TGTGCCAGCAGTTTCAGGGGCTCCGATCGCAATCAGCCCCAGCATTTT. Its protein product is CASSFRGSDRNQPQHF.

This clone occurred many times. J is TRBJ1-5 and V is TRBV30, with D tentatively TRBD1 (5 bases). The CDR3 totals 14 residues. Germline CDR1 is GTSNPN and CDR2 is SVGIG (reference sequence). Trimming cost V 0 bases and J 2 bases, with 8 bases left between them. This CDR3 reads CAWSVGRGNQPQHF. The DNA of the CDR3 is TGTGCCTGGAGTGTGGGCAGGGGCAATCAGCCCCAGCATTTT.

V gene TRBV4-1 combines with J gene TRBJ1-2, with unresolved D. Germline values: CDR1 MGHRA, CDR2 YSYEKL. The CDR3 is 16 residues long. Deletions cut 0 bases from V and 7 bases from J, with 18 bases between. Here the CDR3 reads CASSQDGGSKTLGYTF. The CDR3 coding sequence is TGCGCCAGCAGCCAAGATGGCGGCAGTAAAACTCTTGGCTACACCTTC.

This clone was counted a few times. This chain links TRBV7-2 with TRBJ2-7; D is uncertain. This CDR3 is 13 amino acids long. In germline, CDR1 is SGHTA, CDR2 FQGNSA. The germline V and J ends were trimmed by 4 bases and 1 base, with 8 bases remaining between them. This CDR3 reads CASSYATSYEQYF. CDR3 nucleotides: TGTGCCAGCAGCTACGCCACTTCCTACGAGCAGTACTTC.

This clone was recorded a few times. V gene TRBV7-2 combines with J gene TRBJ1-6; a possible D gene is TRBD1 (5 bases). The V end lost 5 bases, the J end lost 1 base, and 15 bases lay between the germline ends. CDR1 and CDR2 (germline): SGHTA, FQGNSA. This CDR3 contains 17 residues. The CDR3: CASSQGGAGSYNSPLHF. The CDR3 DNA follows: TGTGCCAGCAGCCAAGGAGGGGCAGGATCCTATAATTCACCCCTCCACTTT.

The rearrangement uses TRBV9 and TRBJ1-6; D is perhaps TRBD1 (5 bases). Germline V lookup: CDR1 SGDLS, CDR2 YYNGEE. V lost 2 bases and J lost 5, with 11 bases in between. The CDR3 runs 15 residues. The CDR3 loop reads CASSVAGPHNSPLHF. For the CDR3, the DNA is TGTGCCAGCAGCGTTGCAGGGCCCCATAATTCACCCCTCCACTTT.

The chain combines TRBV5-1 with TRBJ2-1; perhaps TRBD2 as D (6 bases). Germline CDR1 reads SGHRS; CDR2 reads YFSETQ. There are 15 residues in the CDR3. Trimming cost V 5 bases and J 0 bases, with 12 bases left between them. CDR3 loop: CASSRGRGSYNEQFF. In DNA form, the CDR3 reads TGCGCCAGCAGTAGAGGGCGGGGCTCCTACAATGAGCAGTTCTTC.

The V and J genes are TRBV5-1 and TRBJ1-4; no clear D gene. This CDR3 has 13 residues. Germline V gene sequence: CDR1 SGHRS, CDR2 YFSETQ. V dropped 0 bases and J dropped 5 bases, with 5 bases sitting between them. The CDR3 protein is CASSLVPNEKLFF. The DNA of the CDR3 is TGCGCCAGCAGCTTGGTCCCAAATGAAAAACTGTTTTTT.

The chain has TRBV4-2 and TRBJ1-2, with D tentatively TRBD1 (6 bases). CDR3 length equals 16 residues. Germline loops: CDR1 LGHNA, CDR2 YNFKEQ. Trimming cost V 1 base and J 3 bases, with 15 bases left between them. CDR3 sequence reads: CASSQVDRITDYGYTF. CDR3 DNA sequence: TGTGCCAGCAGCCAAGTCGACAGGATAACGGACTATGGCTACACCTTC.

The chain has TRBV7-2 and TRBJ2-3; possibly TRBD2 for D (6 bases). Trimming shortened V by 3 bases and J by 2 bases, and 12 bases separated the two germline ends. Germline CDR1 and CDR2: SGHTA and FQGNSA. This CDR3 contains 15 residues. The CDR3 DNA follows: TGTGCCAGCAGCTTGAATCCGGGGGACACAGATACGCAGTATTTT. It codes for CASSLNPGDTDTQYF. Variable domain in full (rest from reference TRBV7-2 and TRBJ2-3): GAGVSQSPSNKVTEKGKDVELRCDPISGHTALYWYRQSLGQGLEFLIYFQGNSAPDKSGLPSDRFSAERTGGSVSTLTIQRTQQEDSAVYLCASSLNPGDTDTQYFGPGTRLTVL.

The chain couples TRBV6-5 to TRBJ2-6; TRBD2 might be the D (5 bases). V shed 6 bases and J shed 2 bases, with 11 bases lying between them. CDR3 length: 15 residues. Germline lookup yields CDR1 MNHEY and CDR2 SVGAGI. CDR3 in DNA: TGTGCCAGCAGGCGGACTGCCCCTGGGGCCAACGTCCTGACTTTC. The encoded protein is CASRRTAPGANVLTF.

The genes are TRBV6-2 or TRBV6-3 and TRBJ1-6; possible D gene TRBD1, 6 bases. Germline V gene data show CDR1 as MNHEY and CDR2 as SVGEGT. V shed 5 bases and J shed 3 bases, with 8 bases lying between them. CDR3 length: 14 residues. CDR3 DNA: TGTGCCAGCAGTCCGGGACACTATAATTCACCCCTCCACTTT. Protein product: CASSPGHYNSPLHF.

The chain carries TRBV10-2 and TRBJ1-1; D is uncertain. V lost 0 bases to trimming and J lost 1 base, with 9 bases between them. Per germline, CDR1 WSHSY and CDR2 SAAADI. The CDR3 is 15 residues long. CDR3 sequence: CASSESDGENTEAFF. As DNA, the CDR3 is TGCGCCAGCAGTGAGTCTGACGGGGAGAACACTGAAGCTTTCTTT.

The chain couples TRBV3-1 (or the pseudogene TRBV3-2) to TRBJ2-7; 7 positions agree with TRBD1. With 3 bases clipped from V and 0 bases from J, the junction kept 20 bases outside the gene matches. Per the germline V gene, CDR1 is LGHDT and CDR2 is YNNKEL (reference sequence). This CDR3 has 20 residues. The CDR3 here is CASSHREPGQKPEGSYEQYF. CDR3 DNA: TGTGCCAGCAGCCATCGCGAGCCGGGACAGAAGCCAGAAGGCTCCTACGAGCAGTACTTC.

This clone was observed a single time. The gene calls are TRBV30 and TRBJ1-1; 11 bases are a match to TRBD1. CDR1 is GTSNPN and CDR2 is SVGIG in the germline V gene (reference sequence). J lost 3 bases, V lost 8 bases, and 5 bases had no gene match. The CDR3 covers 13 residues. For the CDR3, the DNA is TGTGCCGGCCGGGACAGGGGGGACACTGAAGCTTTCTTT. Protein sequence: CAGRDRGDTEAFF.

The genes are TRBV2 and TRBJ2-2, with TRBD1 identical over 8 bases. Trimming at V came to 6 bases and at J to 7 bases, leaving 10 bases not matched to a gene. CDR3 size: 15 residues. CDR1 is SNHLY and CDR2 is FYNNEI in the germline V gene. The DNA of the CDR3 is TGTGCCAGCAGCGCCGGGACAGGCTCGATCGGGGAGCTGTTTTTT. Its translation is CASSAGTGSIGELFF.

CDR3 nucleotides: TGTGCCAGCAGCGCAGACGGGGGTACGGGGGAAAAACTGTTTTTT. Translation gives CASSADGGTGEKLFF. This sequence joins TRBV7-9 and TRBJ1-4; a weak D match, TRBD1 (5 bases). This CDR3 spans 15 amino acids. Trimming removed 5 bases at V and 8 bases at J, with 18 bases between. Per germline, CDR1 SEHNR and CDR2 FQNEAQ (reference sequence).